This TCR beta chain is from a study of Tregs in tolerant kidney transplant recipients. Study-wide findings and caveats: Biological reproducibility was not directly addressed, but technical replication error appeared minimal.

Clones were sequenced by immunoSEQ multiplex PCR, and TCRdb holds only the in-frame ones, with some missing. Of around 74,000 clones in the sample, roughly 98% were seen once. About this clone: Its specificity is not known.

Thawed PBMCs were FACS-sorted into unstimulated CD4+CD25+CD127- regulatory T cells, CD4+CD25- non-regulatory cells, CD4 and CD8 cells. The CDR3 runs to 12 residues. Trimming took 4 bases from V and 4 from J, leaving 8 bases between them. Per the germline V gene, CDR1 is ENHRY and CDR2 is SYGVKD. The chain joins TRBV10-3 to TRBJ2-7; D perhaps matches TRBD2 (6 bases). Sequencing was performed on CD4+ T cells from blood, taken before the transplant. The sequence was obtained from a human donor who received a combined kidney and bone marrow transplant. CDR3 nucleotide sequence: TGTGCCATCAGTGGTGGGGGGTACGAGCAGTACTTC. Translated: CAISGGGYEQYF.